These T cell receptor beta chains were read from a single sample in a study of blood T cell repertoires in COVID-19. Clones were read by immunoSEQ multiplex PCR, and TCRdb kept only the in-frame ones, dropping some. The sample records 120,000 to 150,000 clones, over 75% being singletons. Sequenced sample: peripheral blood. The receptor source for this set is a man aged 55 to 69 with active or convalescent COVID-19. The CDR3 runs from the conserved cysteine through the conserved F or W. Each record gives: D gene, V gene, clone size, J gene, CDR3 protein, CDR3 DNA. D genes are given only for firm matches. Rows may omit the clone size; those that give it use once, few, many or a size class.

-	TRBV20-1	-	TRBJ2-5	CSASDGSQYF	TGCAGTGCTAGCGACGGGAGCCAGTACTTC
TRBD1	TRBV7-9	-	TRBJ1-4	CASSLRGQGGEKLFF	TGTGCCAGCAGCTTAAGGGGGCAAGGCGGTGAAAAACTGTTTTTT
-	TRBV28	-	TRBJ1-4	CASSSGQSLNEKLFF	TGTGCCAGCAGTTCCGGACAGAGCCTTAATGAAAAACTGTTTTTT
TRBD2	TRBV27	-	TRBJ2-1	CASSLRSGKAYNEQFF	TGTGCCAGCAGTTTACGAAGCGGGAAAGCCTACAATGAGCAGTTCTTC
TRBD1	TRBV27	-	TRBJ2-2	CASSRTGANTGELFF	TGTGCCAGCAGTAGGACAGGGGCTAACACCGGGGAGCTGTTTTTT
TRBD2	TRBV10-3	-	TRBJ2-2	CAIRTSVDTGELFF	TGTGCCATCCGGACTAGCGTGGACACCGGGGAGCTGTTTTTT
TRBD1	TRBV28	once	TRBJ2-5	CASRPGQVPRETQYF	TGTGCCAGCAGGCCGGGACAGGTACCTCGGGAGACCCAGTACTTC
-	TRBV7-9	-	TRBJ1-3	CASSLVFQGSGNTIYF	TGTGCCAGCAGCTTAGTGTTCCAGGGCTCTGGAAACACCATATATTTT
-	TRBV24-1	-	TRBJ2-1	CATRDSNEQFF	TGTGCCACCAGGGACAGCAATGAGCAGTTCTTC
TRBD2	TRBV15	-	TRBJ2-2	CVTSRGSDSGVNTGELFF	TGTGTCACCAGCAGGGGCTCTGATAGCGGGGTTAACACCGGGGAGCTGTTTTTT
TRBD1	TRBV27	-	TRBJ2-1	CASSSPVSGQGGYNEQFF	TGTGCCAGCAGCTCTCCGGTGAGCGGACAGGGGGGTTACAATGAGCAGTTCTTC
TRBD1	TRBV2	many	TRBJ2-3	CASRQGADTQYF	TGTGCCAGCAGGCAGGGGGCAGATACGCAGTATTTT
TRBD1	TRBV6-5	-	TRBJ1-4	CASNKDRVGEKLFF	TGTGCCAGCAATAAGGACAGGGTAGGCGAAAAACTGTTTTTT
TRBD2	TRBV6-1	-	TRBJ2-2	CASSVEAGGLTGELFF	TGTGCCAGCAGTGTGGAGGCGGGAGGACTCACCGGGGAGCTGTTTTTT
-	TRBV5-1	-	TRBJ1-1	CASSLVPDGEAFF	TGCGCCAGCAGCTTGGTTCCAGATGGTGAAGCTTTCTTT
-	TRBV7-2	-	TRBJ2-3	CASSSMGRTDTQYF	TGTGCCAGCAGCTCAATGGGGCGCACAGATACGCAGTATTTT
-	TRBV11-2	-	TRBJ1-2	CASSLGHLNYGYTF	TGTGCCAGCAGCCTGGGACACCTTAACTATGGCTACACCTTC
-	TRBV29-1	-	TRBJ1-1	CSVGEQVRRDTEAFF	TGCAGCGTTGGCGAGCAGGTCAGGAGGGACACTGAAGCTTTCTTT
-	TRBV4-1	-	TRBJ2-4	CASSQPLRTVAKNIQYF	TGCGCCAGCAGCCAACCCCTTCGGACAGTAGCCAAAAACATTCAGTACTTC
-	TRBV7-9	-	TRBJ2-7	CASSLGGTYEQYF	TGTGCCAGCAGCTTAGGCGGGACTTACGAGCAGTACTTC
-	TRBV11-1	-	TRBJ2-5	CASSPLGRGGETQYF	TGTGCCAGCAGCCCGTTGGGCAGGGGCGGAGAGACCCAGTACTTC
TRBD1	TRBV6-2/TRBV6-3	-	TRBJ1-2	CASSYTGPTGDPYGYTF	TGTGCCAGCAGTTACACGGGGCCGACAGGGGATCCCTATGGCTACACCTTC
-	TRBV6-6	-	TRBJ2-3	CASSYSSTGVSDTQYF	TGTGCCAGCAGTTACTCTTCAACGGGAGTATCAGATACGCAGTATTTT
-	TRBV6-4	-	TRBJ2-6	CASSIISGANVLTF	TGTGCCAGCAGTATCATCTCTGGGGCCAACGTCCTGACTTTC
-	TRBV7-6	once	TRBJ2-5	CASSLGWAIQETQYF	TGTGCCAGCAGCTTAGGATGGGCGATCCAAGAGACCCAGTACTTC
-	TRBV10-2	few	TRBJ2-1	CASSGQTVSEQFF	TGCGCCAGCAGTGGACAGACGGTTAGTGAGCAGTTCTTC
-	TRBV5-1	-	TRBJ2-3	CASSLGQSDTQYF	TGCGCCAGCAGCTTGGGGCAATCAGATACGCAGTATTTT
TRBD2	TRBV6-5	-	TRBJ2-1	CASIQAGGRNEQFF	TGTGCCAGCATCCAAGCGGGAGGGCGGAATGAGCAGTTCTTC
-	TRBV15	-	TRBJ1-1	CATSRDQDRAFF	TGTGCCACCAGCAGAGATCAGGATCGAGCTTTCTTT
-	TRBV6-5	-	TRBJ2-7	CASNPRGFGYEQYF	TGTGCCAGCAACCCCAGGGGTTTCGGCTACGAGCAGTACTTC
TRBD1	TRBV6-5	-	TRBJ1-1	CASVSRDSFTEAFF	TGTGCCAGCGTATCCCGGGACAGTTTCACTGAAGCTTTCTTT
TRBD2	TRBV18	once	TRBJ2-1	CASSRGTSGNEQFF	TGTGCCAGCTCACGAGGGACTAGCGGTAATGAGCAGTTCTTC
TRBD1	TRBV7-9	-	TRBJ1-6	CASSQLGGPENSPLHF	TGTGCCAGCAGCCAATTAGGGGGCCCTGAAAATTCACCCCTCCACTTT
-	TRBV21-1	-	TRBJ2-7	CASSNLRLRLLGEQYF	TGTGCCAGCAGCAATCTAAGGTTGCGGCTATTGGGCGAGCAGTACTTC
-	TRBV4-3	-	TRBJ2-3	CASSPGGSTDTQYF	TGCGCCAGCAGCCCCGGAGGAAGCACAGATACGCAGTATTTT
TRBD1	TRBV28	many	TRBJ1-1	CASSSRDRWNTEAFF	TGTGCCAGCAGTTCCCGGGACAGGTGGAACACTGAAGCTTTCTTT
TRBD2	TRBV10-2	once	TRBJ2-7	CAIKRASGMYEQYF	TGCGCCATCAAGCGAGCTAGCGGAATGTACGAGCAGTACTTC
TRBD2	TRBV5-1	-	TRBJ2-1	CASSRTSGRTLNYNEQFF	TGCGCCAGCAGCCGGACTAGCGGGCGAACACTAAACTACAATGAGCAGTTCTTC
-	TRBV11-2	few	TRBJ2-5	CASSLDRLRGPQETQYF	TGTGCCAGCAGCTTAGATCGGCTCAGGGGTCCCCAAGAGACCCAGTACTTC
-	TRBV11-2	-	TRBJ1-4	CASSLGIGATNEKLFF	TGTGCCAGCAGCTTGGGCATCGGGGCAACTAATGAAAAACTGTTTTTT
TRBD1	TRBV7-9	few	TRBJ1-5	CASSPGTGGLSNQPQHF	TGTGCCAGCAGCCCCGGGACAGGGGGCCTTAGCAATCAGCCCCAGCATTTT
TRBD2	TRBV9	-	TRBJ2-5	CASSVGPSGRMYQETQYF	TGTGCCAGCAGCGTAGGGCCTAGCGGGAGGATGTACCAAGAGACCCAGTACTTC
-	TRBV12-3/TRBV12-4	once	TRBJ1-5	CASSFAGDQPQHF	TGTGCCAGCAGTTTCGCAGGGGATCAGCCCCAGCATTTT
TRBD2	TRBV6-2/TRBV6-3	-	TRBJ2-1	CASSGLAGVSGEQFF	TGTGCCAGCAGTGGACTAGCGGGGGTCTCGGGTGAGCAGTTCTTC
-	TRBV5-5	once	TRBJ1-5	CASSLTYSNQPQHF	TGTGCCAGCAGCTTGACCTACTCTAATCAGCCCCAGCATTTT
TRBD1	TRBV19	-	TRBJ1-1	CASGTGVNTEAFF	TGTGCCAGCGGGACAGGGGTGAACACTGAAGCTTTCTTT
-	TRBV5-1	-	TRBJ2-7	CASGNRDPSYEQYF	TGCGCCAGCGGTAACAGGGATCCCTCCTACGAGCAGTACTTC
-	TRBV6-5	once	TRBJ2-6	CASDEQGSGANVLTF	TGTGCCAGCGACGAACAGGGTTCTGGGGCCAACGTCCTGACTTTC
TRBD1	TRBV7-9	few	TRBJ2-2	CARQGPLNTGELFF	TGTGCCAGACAGGGGCCGTTAAACACCGGGGAGCTGTTTTTT
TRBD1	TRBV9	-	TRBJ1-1	CASSLQGTNTEAFF	TGTGCCAGCAGCTTACAGGGGACGAACACTGAAGCTTTCTTT
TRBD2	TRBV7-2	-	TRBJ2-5	CASSLRNSGGQETQYF	TGTGCCAGCAGCTTAAGGAACAGCGGGGGCCAAGAGACCCAGTACTTC